This paragraph reports one TCR beta chain. As yet, its antigen is unknown. TCRdb reprocessed the reads with MiXCR, giving one entry per CDR3 protein. The table shows around 340,000 distinct CDR3 sequences, with almost 30% occurring only once. The data stem from a study of T cell repertoires in cytomegalovirus infection. Study as a whole: Indicated by public TCR beta signatures were CMV infection and matching HLA type.

Germline V gene lookup returns CDR1 SGHTA and CDR2 FQGNSA. This CDR3 has 15 residues. J was trimmed by 6 bases and V by 5 bases; bases with no gene match: 8. V usage is TRBV7-2 and J usage is TRBJ2-2; 8 nucleotides match TRBD2. The sequence came from a human donor in good health (CMV status not recorded). Some clones in this sample may be carry-over from other donors' samples. The sequences come from cultured PBMCs, collected from culture after CMV antigen stimulation. This CDR3 reads CASSRATSEAGELFF. The DNA for the CDR3 is TGTGCCAGCAGCCGAGCGACTAGCGAGGCCGGGGAGCTGTTTTTT.